The rows below give T cell receptor beta chains drawn from one sample of a study of blood T cell repertoires in COVID-19. TCRdb keeps only in-frame clones here, not all; method: immunoSEQ multiplex PCR. The data contain 200,000 to 250,000 clones, around 90% of them singletons. The sequencing input was peripheral blood. All receptors derive from a man in his 60s with acute or convalescent COVID-19. The CDR3 runs from the conserved cysteine through the conserved F or W. The D gene is left open where the match is weak. Part of the rows lack a size; the others show once, few, many or a class for expanded clones.

cdr3_nt	cdr3_aa	v_call	j_call	clone_size	d_call
TGTGCCAGCAGTCATAGAGGAGGACAGGGACGGAATGAGCAGTTCTTC	CASSHRGGQGRNEQFF	TRBV3-1/TRBV3-2	TRBJ2-1	few	TRBD1
TGTGCCTGGAGTCCGGTCTTTGGGGCCAACGTCCTGACTTTC	CAWSPVFGANVLTF	TRBV30	TRBJ2-6	-	-
TGTGCCAGCAGCTTTCGGGACAGAAACTATGGCTACACCTTC	CASSFRDRNYGYTF	TRBV7-9	TRBJ1-2	-	TRBD1
TGTGCCAGCAGCGGAGACAGCGGGGCCTACAATGAGCAGTTCTTC	CASSGDSGAYNEQFF	TRBV9	TRBJ2-1	-	TRBD2
TGTGCCAGCTCACCCCAGGGGCCGGACGCTTTCTTT	CASSPQGPDAFF	TRBV18	TRBJ1-1	-	-
TGCGCCAGCAGTGAGTCAAGGGGGTCTGGAAACACCATATATTTT	CASSESRGSGNTIYF	TRBV10-2	TRBJ1-3	-	-
TGCGCCAGCAGCTTATCCGGGACAGGGGGCGTCAATGAGCAGTTCTTC	CASSLSGTGGVNEQFF	TRBV5-1	TRBJ2-1	-	TRBD1
TGTGCCAGCGGACAGATGCCGAACACCGGGGAGCTGTTTTTT	CASGQMPNTGELFF	TRBV7-9	TRBJ2-2	few	-
TGTGCCAGCTCACCTTCACAGGGTAATGAGCAGTTCTTC	CASSPSQGNEQFF	TRBV18	TRBJ2-1	-	-
TGTGCCAGCAGCTATTCGGGGGAATCCGGAAGGGGCACAGATACGCAGTATTTT	CASSYSGESGRGTDTQYF	TRBV7-6	TRBJ2-3	-	-
TGTGCCAGCAGCCAAGTGACAGGGAGCCCTTTGGGCTACACCTTC	CASSQVTGSPLGYTF	TRBV3-1/TRBV3-2	TRBJ1-2	-	TRBD1
TGTGCCAGCAGCCCGGGACAGATAAATCAGCCCCAGCATTTT	CASSPGQINQPQHF	TRBV11-2	TRBJ1-5	-	TRBD1
TGTGCCAGCAGCCACCCCCGGAGCGCCTACGAGCAGTACTTC	CASSHPRSAYEQYF	TRBV12-1	TRBJ2-7	-	-
TGTGCCAGCAGCTCGGACAGGGCCACAATCCTGTTTTTT	CASSSDRATILFF	TRBV7-9	TRBJ1-4	-	TRBD1
TGCAGTCAGGGGGCGGGAGAGACCCAGTACTTC	CSQGAGETQYF	TRBV20-1	TRBJ2-5	-	TRBD1
TGTGCCAGCAGCTTGGGGCCCCTCTACGAGCAGTACTTC	CASSLGPLYEQYF	TRBV5-6	TRBJ2-7	-	-
TGCAGCGTCCTTAGAGCAGATACGCAGTATTTT	CSVLRADTQYF	TRBV29-1	TRBJ2-3	-	-
TGTGCCAGCAAAAAGAGCGGGGGTAGCACTGAAGCTTTCTTT	CASKKSGGSTEAFF	TRBV7-3	TRBJ1-1	-	-
TGTGCCAGCAGCCAAATCTCAGGGGTCACAGATACGCAGTATTTT	CASSQISGVTDTQYF	TRBV7-3	TRBJ2-3	-	-
TGTGCCAGCAGTACGGATAGCGGGGGGGCCACAGATACGCAGTATTTT	CASSTDSGGATDTQYF	TRBV27	TRBJ2-3	-	TRBD2
TGTGCCAGCTCACCACCGGGGGCGCCGGGGGAGACCCAGTACTTC	CASSPPGAPGETQYF	TRBV18	TRBJ2-5	-	-
TGTGCCAGCAGCTTTGGTGGGGAGGGAAAATGGAACTATGGCTACACCTTC	CASSFGGEGKWNYGYTF	TRBV9	TRBJ1-2	-	-
TGTGCCAGCAGCCCCCTCCCCGGAAACACCATATATTTT	CASSPLPGNTIYF	TRBV7-9	TRBJ1-3	-	-
TGTGCCAGCAGCCAAGATCTAGTCAATTTGGGTGAAAAACTGTTTTTT	CASSQDLVNLGEKLFF	TRBV14	TRBJ1-4	-	-
TGTGCCAGCAGACTGGACAGGGAGGGAGAAGAGACCCAGTACTTC	CASRLDREGEETQYF	TRBV6-4	TRBJ2-5	-	-
TGTGCCACGAGTCACCCTCAGGGACAGATCCTTTACAATGAGCAGTTCTTC	CATSHPQGQILYNEQFF	TRBV24-1	TRBJ2-1	-	TRBD1
TGTGCCTGGAGGGCTATGGGGAGCTACGAGCAGTACTTC	CAWRAMGSYEQYF	TRBV30	TRBJ2-7	-	-
TGTGCCAGCAGCGTAGGAGGGGGCTATGGCTACACCTTC	CASSVGGGYGYTF	TRBV9	TRBJ1-2	-	-
TGTGCCAGCAGCCCTACGATCCGGGACAGGGCCTTTAGCACAGATACGCAGTATTTT	CASSPTIRDRAFSTDTQYF	TRBV7-2	TRBJ2-3	-	TRBD1
TGTGCCAGCTCACCAAGAGAAGGGGGCGGGTTGAACACTGAAGCTTTCTTT	CASSPREGGGLNTEAFF	TRBV18	TRBJ1-1	-	TRBD1
TGTGCCAGCCTCCCAGGGCCGAACACCGGGGAGCTGTTTTTT	CASLPGPNTGELFF	TRBV6-5	TRBJ2-2	once	-
TGCGCCAGCAGCTTGGCAACCAGAGGAAGCAATGAGCAGTTCTTC	CASSLATRGSNEQFF	TRBV5-1	TRBJ2-1	few	-
TGTGCCAGCAGCCTTAGCGGGGCGGCCACAGATACGCAGTATTTT	CASSLSGAATDTQYF	TRBV7-2	TRBJ2-3	-	TRBD2
TGCAGCGTTCGGACAGATACGCAGTATTTT	CSVRTDTQYF	TRBV29-1	TRBJ2-3	-	-
TGTGCCAGTAGTATTTACACAGGGACAGACAATGAGCAGTTCTTC	CASSIYTGTDNEQFF	TRBV19	TRBJ2-1	-	TRBD1
TGTGCCAGCAGCCGCACAGGTGATAACACTGAAGCTTTCTTT	CASSRTGDNTEAFF	TRBV7-9	TRBJ1-1	-	-
TGTGCCAGCGGAGTGGGAGGTGGCTACACCTTC	CASGVGGGYTF	TRBV7-8	TRBJ1-2	-	-
TGTGCCAGCAGCGCTCAACAGCACACTGAAGCTTTCTTT	CASSAQQHTEAFF	TRBV7-8	TRBJ1-1	few	-
TGTGCCAGCAGCTTACCCGGGACAAACTATGGCTACACCTTC	CASSLPGTNYGYTF	TRBV7-9	TRBJ1-2	once	-
TGTGCCTGGAGTGTACTAAGTAGGTCGGTGGACTATGGCTACACCTTC	CAWSVLSRSVDYGYTF	TRBV30	TRBJ1-2	-	-
TGTGCCAGCAGCCCTAGGGGGGAGCGGGGGCTCCAAGAGACCCAGTACTTC	CASSPRGERGLQETQYF	TRBV7-6	TRBJ2-5	-	TRBD2
TGTGCCAGCATGGGGGGAGCCACCGGGGAGCTGTTTTTT	CASMGGATGELFF	TRBV2	TRBJ2-2	-	-